These 15 T cell receptor beta chains were all obtained from the same sample, sequenced in a study of blood T cell repertoires in COVID-19. Sequencing used immunoSEQ multiplex PCR; TCRdb keeps in-frame clones, though not all of them. This sample has some 100,000 clones, with 88% found just once. What was sequenced was peripheral blood. The receptors were sampled from a woman aged 70-85 years with acute or convalescent COVID-19.

The chain uses TRBV5-4 and TRBJ2-2; D is perhaps TRBD1 (5 bases). V lost 4 bases to trimming and J lost 1 base, with 11 bases between them. The length of the CDR3 is 15 residues. From germline, CDR1 is SGHNT and CDR2 YYREEE (reference sequence). CDR3 sequence reads: CASSPKDKNTGELFF. The CDR3 nucleotides read TGTGCCAGCAGCCCAAAGGACAAGAACACCGGGGAGCTGTTTTTT.

This clone was counted once. The chain uses TRBV10-3 and TRBJ2-5; TRBD2 aligns across 13 bases. Germline V gene data show CDR1 as ENHRY and CDR2 as SYGVKD. The CDR3 covers 15 residues. The junction had 8 bases not matched to a gene; V was cut back by 8 bases and J by 5 bases. CDR3 sequence: CAISWTSGGGETQYF. As DNA, the CDR3 is TGTGCCATCTCTTGGACTAGCGGGGGTGGGGAGACCCAGTACTTC.

This chain links TRBV24-1 with TRBJ1-1; 7 nucleotides align to TRBD1. The trim removed 4 bases at V and 6 bases at J, leaving 13 bases unmatched. The CDR3 runs 16 residues. CDR1 and CDR2 (germline): KGHDR, SFDVKD. The CDR3 nucleotides read TGTGCCACCAGTGAGACCCCTGGCAGGGGGACGGCTGAAGCTTTCTTT. It specifies CATSETPGRGTAEAFF.

V and J are TRBV5-4 and TRBJ2-2, with 12 nucleotides matching TRBD2. The CDR3 contains 16 residues. The germline CDR1 and CDR2 sequences are SGHNT and YYREEE (reference sequence). The junction had 8 bases not matched to a gene; V was cut back by 5 bases and J by 6 bases. CDR3 residues: CASSSLAGGISGELFF. The DNA of the CDR3 is TGTGCCAGCAGTTCACTAGCGGGGGGAATATCCGGGGAGCTGTTTTTT.

A word on this clone: The junction differs from germline at one of its ends, possibly a read error. V and J are TRBV7-9 and TRBJ1-2, with D unresolved. The CDR3 length is 13 residues. Per the germline V gene, CDR1 is SEHNR and CDR2 is FQNEAQ (reference sequence). The CDR3 sequence: CASNSPALSRSAF. Here the CDR3 DNA reads TGTGCCAGCAACTCACCCGCCCTGAGTCGGTCGGCCTTC. The full variable domain, with the rest looked up from reference TRBV7-9 and TRBJ1-2, is DTGVSQNPRHKITKRGQNVTFRCDPISEHNRLYWYRQTLGQGPEFLTYFQNEAQLEKSRLLSDRFSAERPKGSFSTLEIQRTEQGDSAMYLCASNSPALSRSAFGSGTRLTVV.

This sequence joins TRBV6-2 or TRBV6-3 and TRBJ2-7, with 12 nucleotides matching TRBD2. The CDR3 is 16 amino acids. The trim removed 0 bases at V and 3 bases at J, leaving 3 bases unmatched. CDR1 MNHEY and CDR2 SVGEGT come from the germline V gene. The CDR3 sequence is CASSYSLAGGGYEQYF. DNA for the CDR3: TGTGCCAGCAGTTACTCCCTAGCGGGAGGGGGCTACGAGCAGTACTTC.

This sequence joins TRBV9 and TRBJ2-2, with 10 positions matching TRBD2. The CDR3 length is 14 residues. V was pared by 3 bases and J by 8 bases, with 4 bases of the junction left unmatched. Germline V gene data show CDR1 as SGDLS and CDR2 as YYNGEE. CDR3 protein: CASSAGLAAGELFF. CDR3 nucleotides: TGTGCCAGCAGCGCCGGACTAGCGGCGGGGGAGCTGTTTTTT.

V gene TRBV29-1 combines with J gene TRBJ2-1, with D possibly TRBD1 on 6 matching bases. The CDR3 consists of 15 residues. Trimming removed 5 bases at V and 6 bases at J, with 20 bases between. The germline V gene has CDR1 SQVTM and CDR2 ANQGSEA. Written as DNA, the CDR3 is TGCAGCGTTATCGAACCGGGTTTACAGGGCAATGAGCAGTTCTTC. Protein: CSVIEPGLQGNEQFF.

V usage is TRBV3-1 (or the pseudogene TRBV3-2) and J usage is TRBJ2-1; D is possibly TRBD1 (6 bases). This CDR3 comprises 15 residues. Per germline, CDR1 LGHDT and CDR2 YNNKEL (reference sequence). Trimming pared 7 bases from V and 1 base from J, leaving 14 bases between. This CDR3 is CASNNYRESYNEQFF. The DNA of the CDR3 is TGTGCCAGCAACAACTACAGGGAATCCTACAATGAGCAGTTCTTC.

The V gene is TRBV5-1, the J gene TRBJ1-1; D remains ambiguous. The ends were cut back, 5 bases at V and 1 base at J, with 9 bases in the middle. CDR3 size: 13 residues. Germline values: CDR1 SGHRS, CDR2 YFSETQ. CDR3 DNA sequence: TGCGCCAGCAGGAGGGAACCGAACACTGAAGCTTTCTTT. It is translated as CASRREPNTEAFF.

The genes are TRBV5-1 and TRBJ1-2, with D possibly matching TRBD1 (5 bases). Trimming pared 0 bases from V and 4 bases from J, leaving 7 bases between. Germline-derived CDR1 and CDR2 are SGHRS and YFSETQ. The CDR3 is made up of 13 amino acids. For the CDR3, the DNA is TGCGCCAGCAGCTTGGACAGGAGCTATGGCTACACCTTC. This sequence encodes CASSLDRSYGYTF.

The chain couples TRBV9 to TRBJ1-1; D may be TRBD1 (5 bases). The CDR3 has 18 amino acids. V dropped 4 bases and J dropped 7 bases, with 29 bases sitting between them. The germline V gene encodes CDR1 SGDLS and CDR2 YYNGEE. The CDR3 loop is CASSLFPAASGKCLEAFF. DNA of the CDR3: TGTGCCAGCAGCCTTTTCCCCGCGGCATCAGGGAAATGCCTTGAAGCTTTCTTT.

The sample holds a few counts of this clone. CDR3 bases: TGTGCCAGCAGCTTGGAGCGATGGGACACTGAAGCTTTCTTT. It specifies CASSLERWDTEAFF. The chain combines TRBV5-6 with TRBJ1-1, with unresolved D. V was clipped by 0 bases and J by 3 bases, with 9 bases between them. The germline gives CDR1 SGHDT, CDR2 YYEEEE. This CDR3 has 14 amino acids.

The V and J genes are TRBV28 and TRBJ2-1; 9 nucleotides match TRBD2. The V gene end was trimmed by 1 base and the J gene end by 7 bases; junction bases not matched to a gene: 8. CDR3 size: 16 residues. In germline, CDR1 is MDHEN, CDR2 SYDVKM. The CDR3 loop reads CASSLSLASGENEQFF. CDR3 nucleotide sequence: TGTGCCAGCAGTTTATCTCTGGCTAGCGGGGAGAATGAGCAGTTCTTC.

The chain combines TRBV18 with TRBJ2-7, with a tentative D call TRBD1 (6 bases). Trimming took off 4 bases at V and 2 bases at J, with 9 bases between the two ends. Germline lookup yields CDR1 KGHSH and CDR2 LQKENI. The CDR3 sequence is 13 residues long. CDR3 loop: CASSQGQTYEQYF. Written as DNA, the CDR3 is TGTGCCAGCTCACAAGGACAGACCTACGAGCAGTACTTC.